This T cell receptor beta chain was captured by sequencing in a study of blood T cell repertoires in COVID-19. On the study more broadly: Sources were T cells, B-cell-depleted T cells, or PBMCs; the material itself was cDNA or gDNA.

Sequencing used immunoSEQ multiplex PCR; TCRdb keeps in-frame clones, though not all of them. The repertoire includes around 140,000 clones, 70% to 85% of them detected once, and about 9.4% sits in the top ten. The sequenced sample consisted of peripheral blood. The TCR sequence derives from a man aged 55-75 years with active or convalescent COVID-19.

CDR3 coding DNA: TGTGCCAGCAGCCCAGCGGGACTAGCGGTAACCGGGGAGCTGTTTTTT. It is translated as CASSPAGLAVTGELFF. The chain links TRBV7-9 to TRBJ2-2, with 11 bases fitting TRBD2. The ends lost 5 bases at V and 5 bases at J; junction bases unmatched: 7. The CDR3 length is 16 residues. The germline V gene encodes CDR1 SEHNR and CDR2 FQNEAQ (reference sequence).